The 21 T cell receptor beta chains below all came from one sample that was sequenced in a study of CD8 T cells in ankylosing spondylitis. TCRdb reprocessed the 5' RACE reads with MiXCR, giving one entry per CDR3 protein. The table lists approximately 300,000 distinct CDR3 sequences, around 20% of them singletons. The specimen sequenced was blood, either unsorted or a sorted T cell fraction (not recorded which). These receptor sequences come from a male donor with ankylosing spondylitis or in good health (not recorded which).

CDR3 residues: CATSDPGPSQETQYF. In nucleotides, the CDR3 is TGTGCCACCAGTGATCCTGGTCCCTCGCAAGAGACCCAGTACTTC. The V gene is TRBV24-1, the J gene TRBJ2-5; D remains unclear. From germline, CDR1 is KGHDR and CDR2 SFDVKD. This CDR3 contains 15 residues. V shed 3 bases and J shed 2 bases, with 12 bases lying between them.

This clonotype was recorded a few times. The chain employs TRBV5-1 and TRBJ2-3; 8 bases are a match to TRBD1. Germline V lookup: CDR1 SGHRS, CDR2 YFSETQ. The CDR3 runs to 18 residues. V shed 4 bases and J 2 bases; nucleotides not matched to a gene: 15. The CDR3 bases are TGCGCCAGCAGCATGCAGATGACGGACAGGGTCGCCACAGATACGCAGTATTTT. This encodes CASSMQMTDRVATDTQYF.

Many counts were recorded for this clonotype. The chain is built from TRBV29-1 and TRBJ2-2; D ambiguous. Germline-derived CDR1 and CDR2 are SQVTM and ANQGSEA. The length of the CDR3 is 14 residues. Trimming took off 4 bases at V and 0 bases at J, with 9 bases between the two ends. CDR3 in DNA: TGCAGCGTTGCCGGGCGAACGAACACCGGGGAGCTGTTTTTT. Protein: CSVAGRTNTGELFF.

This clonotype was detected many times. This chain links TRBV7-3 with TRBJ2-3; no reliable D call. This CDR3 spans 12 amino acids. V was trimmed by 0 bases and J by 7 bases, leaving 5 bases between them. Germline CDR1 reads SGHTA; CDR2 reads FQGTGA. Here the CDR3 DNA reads TGTGCCAGCAGCTTAACGTCCAATACGCAGTATTTT. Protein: CASSLTSNTQYF.

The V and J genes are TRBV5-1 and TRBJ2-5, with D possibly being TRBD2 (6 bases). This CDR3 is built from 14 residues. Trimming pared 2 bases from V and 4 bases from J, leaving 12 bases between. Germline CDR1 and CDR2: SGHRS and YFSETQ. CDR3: CASSFLGTSETQYF. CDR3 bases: TGCGCCAGCAGCTTCTTAGGGACTTCAGAGACCCAGTACTTC.

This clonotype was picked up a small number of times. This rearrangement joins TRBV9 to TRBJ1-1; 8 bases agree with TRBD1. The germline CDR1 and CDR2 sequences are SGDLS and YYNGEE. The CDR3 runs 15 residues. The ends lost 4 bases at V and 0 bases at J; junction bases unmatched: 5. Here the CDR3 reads CASSPRQGMNTEAFF. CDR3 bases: TGTGCCAGCAGCCCTAGACAGGGGATGAACACTGAAGCTTTCTTT.

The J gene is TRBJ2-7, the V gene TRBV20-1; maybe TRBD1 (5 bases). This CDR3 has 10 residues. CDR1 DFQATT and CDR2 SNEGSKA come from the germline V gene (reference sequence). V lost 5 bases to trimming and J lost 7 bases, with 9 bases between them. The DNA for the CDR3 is TGCAGTGCTGAAGGACAAGAGCAGTACGTC. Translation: CSAEGQEQYV.

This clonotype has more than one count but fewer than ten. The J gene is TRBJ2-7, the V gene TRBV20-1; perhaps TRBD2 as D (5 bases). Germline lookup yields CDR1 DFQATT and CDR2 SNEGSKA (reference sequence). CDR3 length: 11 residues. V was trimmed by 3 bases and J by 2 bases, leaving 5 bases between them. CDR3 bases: TGCAGTGCTAGCGGGACCTACGAGCAGTACGTC. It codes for CSASGTYEQYV.

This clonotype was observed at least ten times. CDR3 amino acids: CSATTGSNQPQHF. CDR3 DNA sequence: TGCAGTGCTACGACAGGGTCCAATCAGCCCCAGCATTTT. The chain couples TRBV20-1 to TRBJ1-5; 7 bases match TRBD1. CDR1 and CDR2 (germline): DFQATT, SNEGSKA (reference sequence). V shed 4 bases, J shed 3 bases, and the junction held 3 bases outside the gene matches. The CDR3 has 13 amino acids.

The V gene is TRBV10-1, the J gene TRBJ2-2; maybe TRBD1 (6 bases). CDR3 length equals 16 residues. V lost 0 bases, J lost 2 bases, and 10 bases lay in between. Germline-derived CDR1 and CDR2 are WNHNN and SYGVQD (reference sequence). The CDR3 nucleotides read TGCGCCAGCAGTGAGTCGACAGGAGCAAACACCGGGGAGCTGTTTTTT. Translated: CASSESTGANTGELFF.

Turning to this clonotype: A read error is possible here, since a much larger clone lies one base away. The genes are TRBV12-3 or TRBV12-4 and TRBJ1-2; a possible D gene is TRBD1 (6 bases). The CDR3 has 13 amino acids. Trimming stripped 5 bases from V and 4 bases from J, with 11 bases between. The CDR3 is CASSIGQSYGYTF. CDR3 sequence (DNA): TGTGCCAGCAGTATCGGACAGAGCTATGGCTACACCTTC.

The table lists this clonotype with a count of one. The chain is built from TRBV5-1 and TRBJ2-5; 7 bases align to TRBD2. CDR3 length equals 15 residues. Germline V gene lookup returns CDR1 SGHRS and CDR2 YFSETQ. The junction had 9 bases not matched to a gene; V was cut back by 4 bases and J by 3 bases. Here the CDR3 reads CASSNSAGIEETQYF. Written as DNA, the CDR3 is TGCGCCAGCAGCAACTCAGCGGGGATAGAAGAGACCCAGTACTTC. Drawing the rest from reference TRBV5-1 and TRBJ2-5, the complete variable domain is KAGVTQTPRYLIKTRGQQVTLSCSPISGHRSVSWYQQTPGQGLQFLFEYFSETQRNKGNFPGRFSGRQFSNSRSEMNVSTLELGDSALYLCASSNSAGIEETQYFGPGTRLLVL.

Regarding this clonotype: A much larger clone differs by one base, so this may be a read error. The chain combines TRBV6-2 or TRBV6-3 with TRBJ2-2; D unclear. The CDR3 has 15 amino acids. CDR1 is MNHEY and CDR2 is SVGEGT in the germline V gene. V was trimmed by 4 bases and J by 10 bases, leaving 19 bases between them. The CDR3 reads CASSLLTNPPAELFF. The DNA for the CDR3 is TGTGCCAGCAGTTTACTCACCAACCCTCCCGCGGAGCTGTTTTTT.

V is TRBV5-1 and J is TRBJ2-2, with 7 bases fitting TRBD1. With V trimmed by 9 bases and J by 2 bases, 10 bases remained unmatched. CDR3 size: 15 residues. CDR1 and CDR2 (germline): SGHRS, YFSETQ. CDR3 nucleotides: TGCGCCACCCAGAGGGGGACAGCAAACACCGGGGAGCTGTTTTTT. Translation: CATQRGTANTGELFF.

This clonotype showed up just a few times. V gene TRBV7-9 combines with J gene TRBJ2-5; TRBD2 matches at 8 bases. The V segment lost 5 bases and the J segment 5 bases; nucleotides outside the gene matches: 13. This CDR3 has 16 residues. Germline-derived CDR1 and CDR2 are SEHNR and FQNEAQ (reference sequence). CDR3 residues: CASSLRLARTGETQYF. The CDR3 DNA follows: TGTGCCAGCAGCCTAAGACTAGCGCGCACCGGGGAGACCCAGTACTTC.

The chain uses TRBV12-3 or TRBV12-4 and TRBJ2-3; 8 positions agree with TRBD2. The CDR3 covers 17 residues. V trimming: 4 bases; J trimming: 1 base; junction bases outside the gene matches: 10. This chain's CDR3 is CASSSSGGGTGTDTQYF. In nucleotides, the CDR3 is TGTGCCAGCAGTTCCTCCGGGGGGGGCACAGGCACAGATACGCAGTATTTT.

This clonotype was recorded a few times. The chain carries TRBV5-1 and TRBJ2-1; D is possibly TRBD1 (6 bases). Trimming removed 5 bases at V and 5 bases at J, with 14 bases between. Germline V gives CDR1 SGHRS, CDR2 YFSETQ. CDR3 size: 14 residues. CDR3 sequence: CASRPGTHNNEQFF. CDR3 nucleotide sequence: TGCGCCAGCAGGCCCGGGACACATAACAATGAGCAGTTCTTC.

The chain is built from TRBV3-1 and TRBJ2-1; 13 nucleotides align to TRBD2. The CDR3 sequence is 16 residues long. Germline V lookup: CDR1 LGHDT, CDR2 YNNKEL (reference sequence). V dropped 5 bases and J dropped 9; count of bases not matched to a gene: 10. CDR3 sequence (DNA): TGTGCCAGCAGCGTTACTACTAGCGGGGGGGCCGGTGAGCAGTTCTTC. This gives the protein CASSVTTSGGAGEQFF.

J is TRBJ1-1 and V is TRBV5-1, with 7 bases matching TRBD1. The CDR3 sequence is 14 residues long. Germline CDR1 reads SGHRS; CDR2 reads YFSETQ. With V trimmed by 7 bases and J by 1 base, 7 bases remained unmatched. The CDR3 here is CASETGSGNTEAFF. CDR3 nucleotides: TGCGCCAGCGAGACAGGGTCTGGGAACACTGAAGCTTTCTTT.

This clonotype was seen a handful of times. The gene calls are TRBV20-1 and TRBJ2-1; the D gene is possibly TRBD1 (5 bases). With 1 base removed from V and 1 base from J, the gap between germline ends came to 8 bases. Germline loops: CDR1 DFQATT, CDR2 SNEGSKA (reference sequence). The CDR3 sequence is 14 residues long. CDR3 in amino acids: CSARAQGSYNEQFF. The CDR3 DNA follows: TGCAGTGCTAGAGCTCAGGGTTCCTACAATGAGCAGTTCTTC.

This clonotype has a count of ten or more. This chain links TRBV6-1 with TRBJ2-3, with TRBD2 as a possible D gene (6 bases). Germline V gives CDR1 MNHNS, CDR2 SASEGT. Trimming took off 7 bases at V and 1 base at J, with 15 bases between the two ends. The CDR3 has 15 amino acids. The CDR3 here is CASTLGSSGTDTQYF. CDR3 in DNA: TGTGCCAGCACCCTGGGGTCTAGCGGCACAGATACGCAGTATTTT.